Following are 26 T cell receptor beta chains from one sample sequenced in a study of neurological immune-mediated disorders. TCRdb recomputed calls from the 5' RACE reads with MiXCR, one row per CDR3 protein. The table shows approximately 18,000 distinct CDR3 sequences, with under 4% occurring only once. The sample comprised CD8+ T cells from blood. The receptors stem from a woman in her thirties or forties in good health.

This clonotype was detected ten times or more. The chain combines TRBV5-1 with TRBJ2-3; tentative D call: TRBD1 (6 bases). The CDR3 loop spans 13 amino acids. The V end lost 4 bases, the J end lost 5 bases, and 11 bases lay between the germline ends. In germline, CDR1 is SGHRS, CDR2 YFSETQ. The CDR3 coding sequence is TGCGCCAGCAGCCCACAGGGATTAGATACGCAGTATTTT. Its translation: CASSPQGLDTQYF.

The chain has TRBV29-1 and TRBJ2-2; D ambiguous. Germline lookup yields CDR1 SQVTM and CDR2 ANQGSEA. The CDR3 consists of 12 residues. Deletions cut 2 bases from V and 6 bases from J, with 7 bases between. The CDR3 sequence: CSVESGSGELFF. The CDR3 DNA follows: TGCAGCGTTGAATCCGGGTCCGGGGAGCTGTTTTTT.

This clonotype occurred many times. The chain joins TRBV27 to TRBJ2-7, with no clear D. V lost 0 bases to trimming and J lost 2 bases, with 2 bases between them. Per the germline V gene, CDR1 is MNHEY and CDR2 is SMNVEV (reference sequence). The CDR3 sequence is 12 residues long. The CDR3 bases are TGTGCCAGCAGTTTATCCCCCTACGAGCAGTACTTC. Its translation is CASSLSPYEQYF.

Many counts were recorded for this clonotype. J is TRBJ2-1 and V is TRBV10-3; 13 positions agree with TRBD2. The CDR3 length is 16 residues. The V and J ends lost 2 bases and 9 bases, in that order; junction bases with no gene match: 7. The V gene's germline CDR1 is ENHRY and CDR2 SYGVKD. CDR3 DNA: TGTGCCATCAGTGAGATTTGGACTAGCGGGGGACTTGAGCAGTTCTTC. This codes for CAISEIWTSGGLEQFF.

In its sample, this clonotype was seen many times. V and J are TRBV20-1 and TRBJ1-5, with D tentatively TRBD1 (5 bases). Germline-derived CDR1 and CDR2 are DFQATT and SNEGSKA (reference sequence). This CDR3 contains 13 residues. V was pared by 1 base and J by 4 bases, with 8 bases between. CDR3 sequence: CSARGTSNQPQHF. CDR3 DNA: TGCAGTGCTAGAGGGACATCAAATCAGCCCCAGCATTTT.

This clonotype was recorded at least ten times. The genes are TRBV15 and TRBJ2-7; weak D call: TRBD1 (6 bases). Trimming pared 6 bases from V and 4 bases from J, leaving 10 bases between. The CDR3 extends over 12 amino acids. Germline-derived CDR1 and CDR2 are LNHNV and YYDKDF (reference sequence). CDR3 DNA sequence: TGTGCCACCAGGGGGGCGGCGTACGAGCAGTACTTC. As protein: CATRGAAYEQYF.

This clonotype has at least ten counts. The rearrangement joins TRBV20-1 to TRBJ2-7; tentative D call: TRBD1 (5 bases). The CDR3 is made up of 12 amino acids. Looked up from germline, CDR1 is DFQATT and CDR2 is SNEGSKA (reference sequence). V lost 4 bases, J lost 3 bases, and 10 bases lay in between. CDR3 region: CSAKGASYEQYF. For the CDR3, the DNA is TGCAGTGCTAAAGGGGCTAGCTACGAGCAGTACTTC.

In its sample, this clonotype was seen many times. The chain recombines TRBV6-1 with TRBJ1-2; the D gene is possibly TRBD1 (6 bases). The CDR3 is 17 amino acids. Germline V gene sequence: CDR1 MNHNS, CDR2 SASEGT. The V and J ends lost 2 bases and 8 bases respectively, with 24 bases between them. The CDR3 DNA is TGTGCCAGCAGTGAATCGTCGTGGGGGGGCCCTGGTGGGGGCTACACCTTC. Translating it yields CASSESSWGGPGGGYTF.

The gene calls are TRBV4-2 and TRBJ2-1; the D is unclear. Trimming removed 5 bases at V and 0 bases at J, with 11 bases between. CDR3 length: 15 residues. Germline CDR1 LGHNA, CDR2 YNFKEQ. Written as DNA, the CDR3 is TGTGCCAGCAGCTCTGCCGGAACCTCCTACAATGAGCAGTTCTTC. It codes for CASSSAGTSYNEQFF.

V gene TRBV19 combines with J gene TRBJ2-7, with TRBD1 as a possible D gene (5 bases). The CDR3 is made up of 14 amino acids. Germline V CDR1 and CDR2: LNHDA, SQIVND (reference sequence). V lost 3 bases and J 4 bases, leaving 13 bases between the germline ends. The CDR3 sequence: CASSIRQRSYEQYF. The CDR3 nucleotides are TGTGCCAGTAGTATTCGACAGAGGTCGTACGAGCAGTACTTC.

This clonotype was observed many times. This rearrangement joins TRBV28 to TRBJ2-1, with 15 positions matching TRBD2. The CDR3 totals 16 residues. CDR1 MDHEN and CDR2 SYDVKM come from the germline V gene. V shed 7 bases and J 7 bases; nucleotides not matched to a gene: 8. CDR3 nucleotides: TGTGCCAGCACCGTAGTCGGGACTAGCGGGAGGAATGAGCAGTTCTTC. Amino acid sequence: CASTVVGTSGRNEQFF.

This clonotype occurred many times. The rearrangement uses TRBV10-2 and TRBJ2-6, with no clear D. The V and J ends lost 2 bases and 0 bases respectively, with 5 bases between them. This CDR3 is built from 15 residues. Per the germline V gene, CDR1 is WSHSY and CDR2 is SAAADI. The CDR3 DNA reads TGCGCCAGCAGTGAGCAGGACTCTGGGGCCAACGTCCTGACTTTC. Its translation: CASSEQDSGANVLTF.

In its sample, this clonotype was seen many times. The chain recombines TRBV11-2 with TRBJ2-1, with no clear D. The CDR3 loop spans 16 amino acids. V lost 0 bases, J lost 7 bases, and 16 bases lay in between. Germline lookup yields CDR1 SGHAT and CDR2 FQNNGV. The CDR3 bases are TGTGCCAGCAGCTTAGAGGCTGCCTTTTTCTGGAATGAGCAGTTCTTC. As protein: CASSLEAAFFWNEQFF.

This clonotype was seen repeatedly, ten times or more. The chain recombines TRBV20-1 with TRBJ2-7, with D possibly TRBD2 on 6 matching bases. Deletions cut 0 bases from V and 5 bases from J, with 20 bases between. Looked up from germline, CDR1 is DFQATT and CDR2 is SNEGSKA (reference sequence). The CDR3 is 16 residues long. The DNA for the CDR3 is TGCAGTGCTAGAGATAGAGGGAGGCTCGAGGTCAACGAGCAGTACTTC. This codes for CSARDRGRLEVNEQYF.

Comment on this clonotype: At one end the junction does not follow the germline gene, possibly because of a read error. This sequence joins TRBV28 and TRBJ2-2; 7 bases are a match to TRBD2. CDR3 length: 15 residues. Germline CDR1 is MDHEN and CDR2 is SYDVKM. CDR3 in amino acids: CASIGSGTGTGKLFF. The CDR3 nucleotides read TGTGCCAGCATCGGAAGCGGGACGGGCACCGGGAAGCTGTTTTTT.

This clonotype was counted at least ten times. J is TRBJ1-2 and V is TRBV20-1, with 9 bases identical to TRBD1. The CDR3 consists of 15 residues. CDR1 is DFQATT, CDR2 SNEGSKA, per germline (reference sequence). V shed 5 bases and J 4 bases; nucleotides not matched to a gene: 11. The CDR3 sequence: CSAPTGTGFSYGYTF. The DNA of the CDR3 is TGCAGTGCTCCAACCGGGACAGGGTTTTCCTATGGCTACACCTTC.

This clonotype was picked up many times. This rearrangement joins TRBV15 to TRBJ2-5, with D possibly TRBD2 on 5 matching bases. The CDR3 extends over 17 amino acids. The V end lost 1 base, the J end lost 4 bases, and 19 bases lay between the germline ends. CDR1 and CDR2 (germline): LNHNV, YYDKDF (reference sequence). Here the CDR3 reads CATSRGIDDGIRETQYF. The CDR3 DNA follows: TGTGCCACCAGCAGAGGGATAGATGACGGGATACGAGAGACCCAGTACTTC. Full variable domain (remainder filled in from reference TRBV15 and TRBJ2-5): DAMVIQNPRYQVTQFGKPVTLSCSQTLNHNVMYWYQQKSSQAPKLLFHYYDKDFNNEADTPDNFQSRRPNTSFCFLDIRSPGLGDTAMYLCATSRGIDDGIRETQYFGPGTRLLVL.

Concerning this clonotype itself: Because it lacks the conserved phenylalanine or tryptophan at the end, this CDR3 is likely a read error. The chain uses TRBV24-1 and TRBJ2-6; no clear D gene. The CDR3 contains 16 residues. The V gene lost 5 bases and the J gene lost 0 bases, with 10 bases spanning the gap. Germline CDR1 reads KGHDR; CDR2 reads SFDVKD. The CDR3 region is CATSGLDHSGANVLTL. CDR3 sequence (DNA): TGTGCCACCAGTGGGTTGGACCACTCTGGGGCCAACGTCCTGACTTTA.

This clonotype was counted at least ten times. The CDR3 region has the DNA TGCGCCAGCAGCTTGACAGGACTCACTGAAGCTTTCTTT. Amino acid sequence: CASSLTGLTEAFF. The rearrangement joins TRBV5-1 to TRBJ1-1, with a weak D call TRBD1 (5 bases). The germline CDR1 and CDR2 sequences are SGHRS and YFSETQ. V was trimmed by 1 base and J by 4 bases, leaving 8 bases between them. This CDR3 contains 13 residues.

This clonotype is categorized as large (0.1 to 1%). The V and J genes are TRBV7-9 and TRBJ1-6; 8 nucleotides line up with TRBD1. This CDR3 contains 14 residues. Per germline, CDR1 SEHNR and CDR2 FQNEAQ (reference sequence). Trimming removed 0 bases from V and 13 bases from J; junction bases left unmatched: 5. The CDR3 nucleotides are TGTGCCAGCAGCTTAGCCCAGGGGGCAAATCCCCTCCACTTT. Its protein is CASSLAQGANPLHF. The full variable domain, rest sourced from reference TRBV7-9 and TRBJ1-6, is DTGVSQNPRHKITKRGQNVTFRCDPISEHNRLYWYRQTLGQGPEFLTYFQNEAQLEKSRLLSDRFSAERPKGSFSTLEIQRTEQGDSAMYLCASSLAQGANPLHFGNGTRLTVT.

In this sample, this clonotype turned up many times. This chain uses TRBV6-5 with TRBJ1-1; D unclear. The CDR3 is made up of 15 amino acids. V gave up 0 bases and J gave up 4 bases, with 12 bases separating them. Germline-derived CDR1 and CDR2 are MNHEY and SVGAGI. The CDR3 region is CASSYSTGLGTEAFF. As DNA, the CDR3 is TGTGCCAGCAGTTACTCGACCGGGCTCGGCACTGAAGCTTTCTTT.

This clonotype was recorded many times. The gene calls are TRBV28 and TRBJ2-4; TRBD1 aligns across 7 bases. V shed 4 bases, J shed 2 bases, and the junction held 5 bases outside the gene matches. The length of the CDR3 is 15 residues. The germline V gene has CDR1 MDHEN and CDR2 SYDVKM. The CDR3 is CASSSAGGPKNIQYF. The CDR3 nucleotides are TGTGCCAGCAGTTCAGCAGGGGGACCCAAAAACATTCAGTACTTC.

This clonotype was seen many times. The chain carries TRBV4-2 and TRBJ2-2, with TRBD2 identical over 9 bases. V shed 1 base and J 6 bases; nucleotides not matched to a gene: 15. Germline V gene lookup returns CDR1 LGHNA and CDR2 YNFKEQ. The CDR3 is 19 residues long. CDR3 sequence: CASSQVLAGTSDWAGELFF. The CDR3 DNA follows: TGTGCCAGCAGCCAAGTCCTAGCGGGAACATCCGACTGGGCCGGGGAGCTGTTTTTT.

This clonotype was detected ten times or more. J is TRBJ2-5 and V is TRBV4-2, with a weak D call TRBD1 (6 bases). This CDR3 region has 16 residues. V lost 4 bases and J lost 2, with 17 bases in between. From germline, CDR1 is LGHNA and CDR2 YNFKEQ. CDR3 coding DNA: TGTGCCAGCAGCCCCTACTCCGGACAGTCTCAAGAGACCCAGTACTTC. This gives the protein CASSPYSGQSQETQYF.

This clonotype was recorded at least ten times. The rearrangement links TRBV4-1 to TRBJ2-3, with D perhaps TRBD2 (6 bases). V was clipped by 1 base and J by 4 bases, with 15 bases between them. CDR3 length: 16 residues. Germline V lookup: CDR1 MGHRA, CDR2 YSYEKL. DNA of the CDR3: TGCGCCAGCAGCCAAGCCGGGAGAGGTTTTTCAGATACGCAGTATTTT. Protein sequence: CASSQAGRGFSDTQYF.

This clonotype was seen ten or more times. J is TRBJ2-3 and V is TRBV6-2 or TRBV6-3; D is uncertain. Looked up from germline, CDR1 is MNHEY and CDR2 is SVGEGT. The CDR3 extends over 13 amino acids. The ends were cut back, 8 bases at V and 0 bases at J, with 9 bases in the middle. Here the CDR3 DNA reads TGTGCCAGCCAGCACTTTAGCACAGATACGCAGTATTTT. Its protein product is CASQHFSTDTQYF.